This T cell receptor beta chain was sequenced during a study of T cells after yellow fever vaccination. The study's findings and limits: The secondary response was weaker, and its peak arrived faster, on day 5 versus 15. Subsequent to the booster, the majority of primary-vaccination clones reappeared (around 97% CD4, approximately 90% CD8). A small proportion of clonotypes was detected in both the CD4 and CD8 compartments.

CDR3 size: 15 residues. V was shortened by 2 bases and J by 8 bases, with 18 bases between the two germline ends. Germline CDR1 MNHEY, CDR2 SVGAGI. Many counts were recorded for this clonotype. Antigen unknown. Generation of TCR cDNA used 5'RACE template switching (which added a universal primer site and UMIs). Each CDR3 protein gets one entry after TCRdb re-called the 5' RACE reads with MiXCR. Of hundreds of thousands of distinct CDR3 sequences in the sample, around 3.9% are singletons; the top ten hold about 20%. The sample consisted of PBMCs, taken on the day of the yellow fever booster vaccination. The source of this sequence is a man younger than 35 who received the YFV17D yellow fever vaccine. This rearrangement joins TRBV6-5 to TRBJ1-1, with a tentative D call TRBD1 (5 bases). CDR3 sequence reads: CASSYESRGSPEAFF. The CDR3 DNA sequence: TGTGCCAGCAGTTACGAGTCCCGGGGGTCACCGGAAGCTTTCTTT.